Below, 7 T cell receptor beta chains from the same sample are listed, as sequenced in a study of blood T cell repertoires in COVID-19 (dated by TCRdb to the early 2020s). Library creation used the immunoSEQ multiplex PCR assay. TCRdb retrieved this table from immuneACCESS and kept in-frame rearrangements only. Not all clones are present; in checked studies, unresolved V genes account for under half, and no reason is known for the remainder. The sample profile shows fewer than 500,000 clones; over 75% of them were found once. Approximately 0.96% of the sample comes from the top ten. The sequenced sample consisted of PBMCs or T cells enriched from blood (not recorded which). The receptor source for this set is a woman aged 30 to 39 with acute COVID-19.

As regards this clone: Mismatch with germline at one junction end may stem from a read error. The chain couples TRBV6-5 to TRBJ1-2; 7 nucleotides match TRBD1. Germline lookup yields CDR1 MNHEY and CDR2 SVGAGI. The length of the CDR3 is 14 residues. CDR3 region: CASIYRAGGYGYTF. The CDR3 DNA is TGTGCCAGCATTTACAGGGCAGGGGGATATGGCTACACCTTC.

The chain carries TRBV7-9 and TRBJ1-3, with D possibly TRBD1 on 6 matching bases. The length of the CDR3 is 15 residues. The germline V and J ends were trimmed by 6 bases and 0 bases, with 12 bases remaining between them. Germline V gives CDR1 SEHNR, CDR2 FQNEAQ (reference sequence). The CDR3 coding sequence is TGTGCCAGCAGTCCTTCAGGGGCCTCTGGAAACACCATATATTTT. This codes for CASSPSGASGNTIYF.

The chain combines TRBV9 with TRBJ2-1; D unresolved. The CDR3 is made up of 11 amino acids. Germline CDR1 reads SGDLS; CDR2 reads YYNGEE. Trimming pared 0 bases from V and 10 bases from J, leaving 5 bases between. The CDR3: CASSVANEQFF. As DNA, the CDR3 is TGTGCCAGCAGCGTAGCTAACGAGCAGTTCTTC.

V and J are TRBV7-9 and TRBJ1-2; weak D call: TRBD1 (6 bases). In germline, CDR1 is SEHNR, CDR2 FQNEAQ (reference sequence). The CDR3 is made up of 11 amino acids. Trimming pared 1 base from V and 13 bases from J, leaving 10 bases between. DNA for the CDR3: TGTGCCAGCAGCTTAGACAGGGAACCCACCTTC. This codes for CASSLDREPTF.

The V call is TRBV6-5, the J call TRBJ1-1; TRBD1 agrees at 7 bases. This CDR3 is 13 amino acids long. Germline V gene lookup returns CDR1 MNHEY and CDR2 SVGAGI. Trimming removed 2 bases from V and 4 bases from J; junction bases left unmatched: 1. CDR3 nucleotide sequence: TGTGCCAGCAGTTACGGGACAGCCACTGAAGCTTTCTTT. This translates into CASSYGTATEAFF.

The rearrangement links TRBV20-1 to TRBJ1-2; D is possibly TRBD1 (5 bases). CDR1 DFQATT and CDR2 SNEGSKA come from the germline V gene (reference sequence). V was pared by 6 bases and J by 4 bases, with 9 bases between. This CDR3 region has 11 residues. The CDR3 DNA sequence: TGCAGTGCCCAGGGAACCTATGGCTACACCTTC. Protein: CSAQGTYGYTF.

The rearrangement uses TRBV6-5 and TRBJ2-7; 8 positions agree with TRBD1. The CDR3 sequence is 16 residues long. Germline lookup yields CDR1 MNHEY and CDR2 SVGAGI. V lost 0 bases to trimming and J lost 3 bases; unmatched junction nucleotides: 7. This CDR3 reads CASSYSVTGVFYEQYF. The CDR3 DNA reads TGTGCCAGCAGTTACTCTGTGACAGGGGTTTTCTACGAGCAGTACTTC.